These 30 T cell receptor beta chains were all obtained from the same sample, sequenced in a study of Graves' ophthalmopathy and Graves' hyperthyroidism. CDR3 regions of TCR beta were amplified from RNA transcripts. The workflow started with a first-round RT-PCR run with HTBI primers and then moved on to a second-round multiplex PCR. TCRdb independently ran MiXCR on the multiplex PCR reads; one entry per CDR3 protein. This sample yields 200,000 to 250,000 distinct CDR3 sequences, of which around 50% are seen a single time; roughly 45% belongs to the top ten. The specimen was peripheral blood. The receptors stem from an adult man with Graves' ophthalmopathy.

The chain has TRBV12-3 or TRBV12-4 and TRBJ2-5; 9 bases are shared with TRBD2. Germline trimming cut 1 base from V and 4 bases from J; bases unmatched to any gene: 1. This CDR3 comprises 14 residues. The CDR3 sequence is CASSLVLAGETQYF. The CDR3 nucleotides read TGTGCCAGCAGTTTAGTACTAGCGGGAGAGACCCAGTACTTC.

This clonotype was counted a few times. In DNA form, the CDR3 reads TGTGCCAGCAGCGGAATGGGACAGTTTACAACTAATGAAAAACTGTTTTTT. The encoded protein is CASSGMGQFTTNEKLFF. V gene TRBV7-9 combines with J gene TRBJ1-4; 7 positions agree with TRBD1. V lost 5 bases to trimming and J lost 0 bases; unmatched junction nucleotides: 9. Looked up from germline, CDR1 is SEHNR and CDR2 is FQNEAQ (reference sequence). This CDR3 has 17 amino acids.

V and J are TRBV7-2 and TRBJ2-2; D might be TRBD1 (6 bases). Germline V gene data show CDR1 as SGHTA and CDR2 as FQGNSA. This CDR3 region has 15 residues. Trimming took off 8 bases at V and 1 base at J, with 14 bases between the two ends. This CDR3 is CASRLGAQNTGELFF. Here the CDR3 DNA reads TGTGCCAGCCGTTTGGGGGCCCAGAACACCGGGGAGCTGTTTTTT.

In this sample, this clonotype turned up a few times. The chain combines TRBV7-3 with TRBJ1-1; D remains unclear. Germline CDR1 SGHTA, CDR2 FQGTGA. The CDR3 is 14 amino acids. Trimming stripped 0 bases from V and 3 bases from J, with 8 bases between. CDR3 in amino acids: CASSLTRRDTEAFF. CDR3 DNA sequence: TGTGCCAGCAGCTTAACAAGGCGGGACACTGAAGCTTTCTTT.

V usage is TRBV10-3 and J usage is TRBJ2-7; D uncertain. The CDR3 length is 14 residues. The V gene lost 2 bases and the J gene lost 0 bases, with 8 bases spanning the gap. CDR1 is ENHRY, CDR2 SYGVKD, per germline. CDR3 protein: CAISEAQDSYEQYF. DNA for the CDR3: TGTGCCATCAGTGAGGCCCAGGACTCCTACGAGCAGTACTTC.

The V call is TRBV12-3 or TRBV12-4, the J call TRBJ2-7, with D perhaps assigned TRBD1 or TRBD2 (5 bases each). The ends were cut back, 5 bases at V and 3 bases at J, with 11 bases in the middle. The CDR3 runs 13 residues. In DNA form, the CDR3 reads TGTGCCAGCAGTCCCCGGGACCACTACGAGCAGTACTTC. It yields the protein CASSPRDHYEQYF.

CDR3 DNA sequence: TGTGCCAGCAGCTTGAAACAGACGTATAGCAATCAGCCCCAGCATTTT. Translation gives CASSLKQTYSNQPQHF. The V gene is TRBV13, the J gene TRBJ1-5; D remains unclear. This CDR3 is built from 16 residues. The germline V and J ends were trimmed by 3 bases and 0 bases, with 12 bases remaining between them. Germline V gene data show CDR1 as PRHDT and CDR2 as FYEKMQ (reference sequence).

The rearrangement links TRBV10-1 to TRBJ1-2; TRBD1 matches 8 bases. CDR3 size: 15 residues. CDR1 and CDR2 from the germline V gene are WNHNN and SYGVQD (reference sequence). The J segment lost 4 bases and the V segment lost 1 base, leaving 5 bases of the junction unmatched. The CDR3 protein is CASSEWGQGAYGYTF. DNA for the CDR3: TGCGCCAGCAGTGAGTGGGGGCAGGGGGCCTATGGCTACACCTTC.

V and J are TRBV20-1 and TRBJ1-2; no definite D call. Germline CDR1 DFQATT, CDR2 SNEGSKA (reference sequence). V was clipped by 0 bases and J by 8 bases, with 16 bases between them. The CDR3 totals 14 residues. The DNA for the CDR3 is TGCAGTGCTAGAGATAGGAGGACGACAACCGGCTACACCTTC. This gives the protein CSARDRRTTTGYTF.

The gene calls are TRBV7-9 and TRBJ2-6; D unresolved. Germline lookup yields CDR1 SEHNR and CDR2 FQNEAQ (reference sequence). CDR3 length: 16 amino acids. Trimming pared 6 bases from V and 6 bases from J, leaving 18 bases between. CDR3 sequence reads: CASRRSATWEANVLTF. The CDR3 DNA sequence: TGTGCCAGCAGGAGGTCCGCGACCTGGGAGGCCAACGTCCTGACTTTC.

This clonotype came up a few times. The rearrangement uses TRBV7-9 and TRBJ2-7, with TRBD1 matching over 7 bases. V lost 4 bases to trimming and J lost 5 bases; unmatched junction nucleotides: 8. This CDR3 is built from 14 residues. Germline-derived CDR1 and CDR2 are SEHNR and FQNEAQ (reference sequence). The CDR3 loop is CASSYTGDGDEQYF. Here the CDR3 DNA reads TGTGCCAGCAGCTACACAGGGGACGGGGACGAGCAGTACTTC.

This chain's CDR3 is CAISELGQGALGNYGYTF. DNA for the CDR3: TGTGCCATCAGTGAGCTTGGACAGGGGGCGCTGGGAAACTATGGCTACACCTTC. The chain has TRBV10-3 and TRBJ1-2, with 11 nucleotides matching TRBD1. Trimming removed 2 bases from V and 2 bases from J; junction bases left unmatched: 10. This CDR3 has 18 residues. Germline V gene lookup returns CDR1 ENHRY and CDR2 SYGVKD.

This clonotype was observed a few times. The V gene is TRBV5-1, the J gene TRBJ1-1; D not resolved. Germline V lookup: CDR1 SGHRS, CDR2 YFSETQ. This CDR3 has 12 residues. V lost 5 bases and J lost 2, with 7 bases in between. The CDR3 loop is CASRVGNTEAFF. The CDR3 DNA follows: TGCGCCAGCAGAGTAGGTAACACTGAAGCTTTCTTT.

J is TRBJ1-1 and V is TRBV20-1, with D perhaps TRBD1 (6 bases). The germline gives CDR1 DFQATT, CDR2 SNEGSKA (reference sequence). The CDR3 loop spans 13 amino acids. The V gene lost 5 bases and the J gene lost 1 base, with 11 bases spanning the gap. CDR3 sequence (DNA): TGCAGTGCTGATAAAGGGGGGAACACTGAAGCTTTCTTT. It translates to CSADKGGNTEAFF.

The chain carries TRBV24-1 and TRBJ2-5; 10 nucleotides agree with TRBD1. V shed 4 bases, J shed 2 bases, and the junction held 9 bases outside the gene matches. The germline V gene encodes CDR1 KGHDR and CDR2 SFDVKD. This CDR3 has 17 amino acids. The CDR3 DNA reads TGTGCCACCAGTGACGAGAAATGGGACAGGGGACAAGAGACCCAGTACTTC. Encoded protein: CATSDEKWDRGQETQYF.

This clonotype came up a few times. This chain connects TRBV5-1 to TRBJ1-1; the D gene is possibly TRBD1 (5 bases). V gave up 2 bases and J gave up 5 bases, with 13 bases separating them. The CDR3 spans 14 residues. Germline V gives CDR1 SGHRS, CDR2 YFSETQ. The CDR3 DNA sequence: TGCGCCAGCAGCTTTGACAGTCCCATAACTGAAGCTTTCTTT. As protein: CASSFDSPITEAFF.

This chain uses TRBV6-5 with TRBJ1-2; TRBD1 matches at 11 bases. CDR3 length equals 15 residues. The junction had 6 bases not matched to a gene; V was cut back by 2 bases and J by 7 bases. Germline assignment: CDR1 MNHEY and CDR2 SVGAGI. CDR3 nucleotides: TGTGCCAGCAGTTACGCGGACAGGGGGCTAGCTGGCTACACCTTC. Translating it yields CASSYADRGLAGYTF.

The rearrangement uses TRBV7-9 and TRBJ2-5, with D tentatively TRBD2 (7 bases). Trimming took 0 bases from V and 5 from J, leaving 19 bases between them. The CDR3 is 17 residues long. The germline V gene encodes CDR1 SEHNR and CDR2 FQNEAQ (reference sequence). The CDR3 loop is CASSLAAGADRRETQYF. Written as DNA, the CDR3 is TGTGCCAGCAGCTTAGCGGCGGGGGCGGACCGGAGGGAGACCCAGTACTTC. The full variable domain, rest sourced from reference TRBV7-9 and TRBJ2-5, is DTGVSQNPRHKITKRGQNVTFRCDPISEHNRLYWYRQTLGQGPEFLTYFQNEAQLEKSRLLSDRFSAERPKGSFSTLEIQRTEQGDSAMYLCASSLAAGADRRETQYFGPGTRLLVL.

This clonotype has at least ten counts. The gene calls are TRBV29-1 and TRBJ1-2; D remains ambiguous. The CDR3 runs to 11 residues. The V end lost 7 bases, the J end lost 3 bases, and 9 bases lay between the germline ends. CDR1 and CDR2 (germline): SQVTM, ANQGSEA. CDR3 region: CSASRDYGYTF. CDR3 nucleotides: TGCAGCGCCTCTCGGGACTATGGCTACACCTTC.

This clonotype has a handful of counts. The gene calls are TRBV7-6 and TRBJ2-7; 8 positions agree with TRBD2. The germline CDR1 and CDR2 sequences are SGHVS and FNYEAQ. CDR3 length equals 15 residues. After removal of 0 bases from V and 2 bases from J, the junction contained 3 bases not matched to a gene. The CDR3 is CASSLASGAAYEQYF. The CDR3 nucleotides read TGTGCCAGCAGCTTAGCTAGCGGGGCGGCCTACGAGCAGTACTTC. Together with reference TRBV7-6 and TRBJ2-7, the CDR3 gives the full variable domain: GAGVSQSPRYKVTKRGQDVALRCDPISGHVSLYWYRQALGQGPEFLTYFNYEAQQDKSGLPNDRFSAERPEGSISTLTIQRTEQRDSAMYRCASSLASGAAYEQYFGPGTRLTVT.

The chain joins TRBV5-1 to TRBJ1-1; D is perhaps TRBD1 (5 bases). The germline V gene has CDR1 SGHRS and CDR2 YFSETQ. The CDR3 has 14 residues. Trimming shortened V by 5 bases and J by 0 bases, and 11 bases separated the two germline ends. The CDR3 bases are TGCGCCAGCAGTAAGACAGCCATGAACACTGAAGCTTTCTTT. The encoded protein is CASSKTAMNTEAFF.

This chain connects TRBV7-2 to TRBJ2-7; D remains ambiguous. The ends were cut back, 4 bases at V and 2 bases at J, with 12 bases in the middle. Per germline, CDR1 SGHTA and CDR2 FQGNSA. The CDR3 extends over 14 amino acids. CDR3 bases: TGTGCCAGCAGCTCCGGCGGACCCACCTACGAGCAGTACTTC. It yields the protein CASSSGGPTYEQYF.

This clonotype was seen only a few times. The genes are TRBV19 and TRBJ2-5; 13 positions match TRBD2. This CDR3 contains 16 residues. The trim removed 5 bases at V and 5 bases at J, leaving 8 bases unmatched. Per germline, CDR1 LNHDA and CDR2 SQIVND (reference sequence). CDR3 DNA sequence: TGTGCCAGTAGTCCCATAACTAGCGGGAGGGATGAGACCCAGTACTTC. Translating gives CASSPITSGRDETQYF.

This clonotype was observed a handful of times. This chain connects TRBV12-3 or TRBV12-4 to TRBJ2-7; 7 nucleotides align to TRBD2. With V trimmed by 6 bases and J by 3 bases, 2 bases remained unmatched. The length of the CDR3 is 12 residues. The DNA of the CDR3 is TGTGCCAGCAGCTGGGACTACTACGAGCAGTACTTC. This sequence encodes CASSWDYYEQYF.

This sequence joins TRBV7-9 and TRBJ2-7, with 8 bases identical to TRBD1. CDR1 is SEHNR and CDR2 is FQNEAQ in the germline V gene (reference sequence). The trim removed 5 bases at V and 2 bases at J, leaving 2 bases unmatched. The CDR3 contains 13 residues. The CDR3 here is CASSKQGAYEQYF. The CDR3 bases are TGTGCCAGCAGCAAACAGGGGGCCTACGAGCAGTACTTC.

The chain recombines TRBV4-3 with TRBJ2-7; no definite D call. The CDR3 is 17 residues long. Trimming removed 0 bases at V and 0 bases at J, with 15 bases between. From germline, CDR1 is LGHNA and CDR2 YSLEER. The CDR3 nucleotides read TGCGCCAGCAGCCAAGACTTAGGTTTCTCAAGCTCCTACGAGCAGTACTTC. Encoded protein: CASSQDLGFSSSYEQYF.

Only a few counts were recorded for this clonotype. This chain connects TRBV20-1 to TRBJ1-3; perhaps TRBD1 as D (5 bases). CDR3 length: 15 amino acids. Deletions cut 1 base from V and 4 bases from J, with 14 bases between. Germline lookup yields CDR1 DFQATT and CDR2 SNEGSKA (reference sequence). Written as DNA, the CDR3 is TGCAGTGCTAGAGCGGGCGGCAGGGAGGGAAACACCATATATTTT. Translating it yields CSARAGGREGNTIYF.

This clonotype was seen more than once but under ten times. The V and J genes are TRBV11-2 and TRBJ2-5; D not resolved. This CDR3 has 13 amino acids. Looked up from germline, CDR1 is SGHAT and CDR2 is FQNNGV. V gave up 3 bases and J gave up 5 bases, with 10 bases separating them. In DNA form, the CDR3 reads TGTGCCAGCAGCTTTAACAAATACGAGACCCAGTACTTC. Translated, it gives CASSFNKYETQYF.

This rearrangement joins TRBV5-1 to TRBJ2-6; D may match TRBD1 or TRBD2 (5 bases each). Trimming left V 4 bases short and J 3 bases short, with 14 bases between. CDR1 and CDR2 (germline): SGHRS, YFSETQ. The CDR3 is made up of 16 amino acids. The CDR3 DNA reads TGCGCCAGCAGCCAGACGTGGGGGAGTGGGGCCAACGTCCTGACTTTC. Protein sequence: CASSQTWGSGANVLTF.

This clonotype was observed a handful of times. The junction and the germline gene differ at one end; a read error may be behind it. J is TRBJ2-5 and V is TRBV7-3; a possible D gene is TRBD2 (5 bases). The V gene's germline CDR1 is SGHTA and CDR2 FQGTGA. This CDR3 region has 16 residues. The CDR3 region is CASSQEGEASQETQYF. DNA for the CDR3: TGCGCCAGCAGCCAAGAGGGTGAGGCATCTCAAGAGACCCAGTACTTC. The complete variable domain, with remaining parts taken from reference TRBV7-3 and TRBJ2-5, reads GAGVSQTPSNKVTEKGKYVELRCDPISGHTALYWYRQSLGQGPEFLIYFQGTGAADDSGLPNDRFFAVRPEGSVSTLKIQRTERGDSAVYLCASSQEGEASQETQYFGPGTRLLVL.